Presented here are 26 T cell receptor beta chains from one specimen sequenced in a study of T cells after yellow fever vaccination. TCRdb re-called the 5' RACE reads through MiXCR, storing one row per CDR3 protein. The sample consists of approximately 260,000 distinct CDR3 sequences, about 5.2% of them appearing once. The specimen was CD4+ T cells sorted from PBMCs, collected on the day of the yellow fever booster vaccination. Source of these receptors: a man between 18 and 35 years old who received the YFV17D yellow fever vaccine.

This clonotype was counted a few times. The chain recombines TRBV10-3 with TRBJ2-2; D not certain. Germline V gene data show CDR1 as ENHRY and CDR2 as SYGVKD. The CDR3 spans 16 residues. V was trimmed by 10 bases and J by 2 bases, leaving 20 bases between them. CDR3 protein: CATNNRAPENTGELFF. The DNA for the CDR3 is TGTGCCACCAATAACCGGGCCCCGGAAAACACCGGGGAGCTGTTTTTT.

This chain links TRBV18 with TRBJ2-5, with 9 bases fitting TRBD1. This CDR3 is 15 amino acids long. In germline, CDR1 is KGHSH, CDR2 LQKENI. Unmatched junction bases numbered 10, after V lost 6 bases and J lost 5 bases. The CDR3 DNA reads TGTGCCAGCTCTCAGGGACAGGGTGTGTCCGAGACCCAGTACTTC. This translates into CASSQGQGVSETQYF.

This clonotype appeared a few times. CDR3 DNA sequence: TGCAGTGCTAGAGGGACCGGGACGGTGCCCTATGGCTACACCTTC. It yields the protein CSARGTGTVPYGYTF. The rearrangement links TRBV20-1 to TRBJ1-2; perhaps TRBD1 as D (5 bases). The CDR3 contains 15 residues. Germline V CDR1 and CDR2: DFQATT, SNEGSKA (reference sequence). The V and J ends lost 1 base and 4 bases respectively, with 16 bases between them.

A few counts support this clonotype. V and J are TRBV6-6 and TRBJ2-3; a possible D gene is TRBD2 (7 bases). This CDR3 contains 16 residues. Trimming cost V 7 bases and J 1 base, with 18 bases left between them. The germline gives CDR1 MNHNY, CDR2 SVGAGI (reference sequence). CDR3 sequence reads: CASTPRGAGGTDTQYF. The CDR3 coding sequence is TGTGCCAGCACTCCCCGGGGGGCGGGGGGCACAGATACGCAGTATTTT.

This clonotype occurred many times. V and J are TRBV28 and TRBJ2-7, with D possibly TRBD2 on 6 matching bases. The germline gives CDR1 MDHEN, CDR2 SYDVKM. V was trimmed by 3 bases and J by 5 bases, leaving 8 bases between them. The CDR3 covers 12 residues. DNA for the CDR3: TGTGCCAGCAGTTTGCGGGGTAACGAGCAGTACGTC. It translates to CASSLRGNEQYV.

Only a few counts were recorded for this clonotype. The rearrangement uses TRBV20-1 and TRBJ1-1; D call uncertain. CDR1 and CDR2 from the germline V gene are DFQATT and SNEGSKA (reference sequence). This CDR3 has 12 residues. Trimming left V 6 bases short and J 5 bases short, with 13 bases between. The DNA of the CDR3 is TGCAGTGCCCAAAAACTGGGAACTGAAGCTTTCTTT. It is translated as CSAQKLGTEAFF.

This clonotype occurred once. Since a much larger clone is just one base distant, this may be a read error. The chain joins TRBV19 to TRBJ2-1; 7 positions match TRBD2. Germline CDR1 LNHDA, CDR2 SQIVND (reference sequence). The CDR3 totals 11 residues. J lost 8 bases, V lost 8 bases, and 3 bases had no gene match. The CDR3 DNA is TGTGCCAGTTATAGCGGGTATGAGCAGTTCTTC. It specifies CASYSGYEQFF.

The chain joins TRBV12-3 or TRBV12-4 to TRBJ2-1; 8 bases line up with TRBD2. V was pared by 6 bases and J by 4 bases, with 8 bases of the junction left unmatched. There are 15 residues in the CDR3. The CDR3 spells CASSLLAVLYNEQFF. In DNA form, the CDR3 reads TGTGCCAGCAGCCTACTAGCGGTCCTGTACAATGAGCAGTTCTTC.

J is TRBJ1-4 and V is TRBV7-9; D not certain. Germline V gene lookup returns CDR1 SEHNR and CDR2 FQNEAQ (reference sequence). The length of the CDR3 is 15 residues. Trimming left V 1 base short and J 0 bases short, with 6 bases between. The CDR3 coding sequence is TGTGCCAGCAGCTTAGACAGCTCAACTAATGAAAAACTGTTTTTT. Its translation is CASSLDSSTNEKLFF. The complete variable domain, with remaining parts taken from reference TRBV7-9 and TRBJ1-4, reads DTGVSQNPRHKITKRGQNVTFRCDPISEHNRLYWYRQTLGQGPEFLTYFQNEAQLEKSRLLSDRFSAERPKGSFSTLEIQRTEQGDSAMYLCASSLDSSTNEKLFFGSGTQLSVL.

The chain links TRBV20-1 to TRBJ2-7; 7 nucleotides align to TRBD1. The CDR3 covers 11 residues. V trimming: 8 bases; J trimming: 7 bases; junction bases outside the gene matches: 8. The germline CDR1 and CDR2 sequences are DFQATT and SNEGSKA (reference sequence). The CDR3 bases are TGCAGTCAAGGGACAGCCGGGGAGCAGTACTTC. Translation gives CSQGTAGEQYF.

There are a few counts of this clonotype. CDR3 region: CASCRTANTEAFF. As DNA, the CDR3 is TGTGCCAGCTGCCGGACAGCGAACACTGAAGCTTTCTTT. The chain joins TRBV7-2 to TRBJ1-1; a weak D match, TRBD1 (6 bases). This CDR3 comprises 13 residues. V dropped 8 bases and J dropped 1 base, with 11 bases sitting between them. Germline V CDR1 and CDR2: SGHTA, FQGNSA.

This clonotype turned up a few times. The chain joins TRBV2 to TRBJ2-1; D remains ambiguous. Trimming pared 7 bases from V and 7 bases from J, leaving 11 bases between. Germline CDR1 is SNHLY and CDR2 is FYNNEI. The length of the CDR3 is 12 residues. CDR3 coding DNA: TGTGCCAGCACCGGTCTAGGAAATGAGCAGTTCTTC. The encoded protein is CASTGLGNEQFF.

In this sample, this clonotype turned up many times. The rearrangement links TRBV5-1 to TRBJ2-5; TRBD1 aligns across 9 bases. CDR1 is SGHRS and CDR2 is YFSETQ in the germline V gene. This CDR3 is built from 15 residues. V lost 0 bases and J lost 3; bases outside the gene matches: 3. For the CDR3, the DNA is TGCGCCAGCAGCTTGGCCGGGACAGGGAAAGAGACCCAGTACTTC. Translated: CASSLAGTGKETQYF. Complete variable domain (other parts from reference TRBV5-1 and TRBJ2-5): KAGVTQTPRYLIKTRGQQVTLSCSPISGHRSVSWYQQTPGQGLQFLFEYFSETQRNKGNFPGRFSGRQFSNSRSEMNVSTLELGDSALYLCASSLAGTGKETQYFGPGTRLLVL.

This clonotype was seen repeatedly, ten times or more. The chain links TRBV7-9 to TRBJ1-2, with unresolved D. The germline V and J ends were trimmed by 3 bases and 4 bases, with 6 bases remaining between them. The CDR3 runs 12 residues. The V gene's germline CDR1 is SEHNR and CDR2 FQNEAQ (reference sequence). DNA of the CDR3: TGTGCCAGCAGCTTGAGGTCCTATGGCTACACCTTC. It translates to CASSLRSYGYTF.

In its sample, this clonotype was seen many times. The CDR3 DNA reads TGTGCCAGCAGCTTCGGGCTTAGCACAGATACGCAGTATTTT. This encodes CASSFGLSTDTQYF. V gene TRBV7-3 combines with J gene TRBJ2-3, with unresolved D. Trimming stripped 3 bases from V and 0 bases from J, with 7 bases between. The CDR3 sequence is 14 residues long. Germline V lookup: CDR1 SGHTA, CDR2 FQGTGA.

The rearrangement links TRBV5-1 to TRBJ1-4, with TRBD1 matching over 7 bases. The CDR3 loop spans 14 amino acids. From germline, CDR1 is SGHRS and CDR2 YFSETQ. J was trimmed by 8 bases and V by 5 bases; bases with no gene match: 9. The DNA for the CDR3 is TGCGCCAGCAGTAAGTCGGGACAGAACGAAAAACTGTTTTTT. As protein: CASSKSGQNEKLFF.

This clonotype showed up just a few times. The chain uses TRBV7-9 and TRBJ1-2; the match to TRBD1 covers 7 bases. The V and J ends lost 4 bases and 4 bases, in that order; junction bases with no gene match: 12. CDR1 is SEHNR, CDR2 FQNEAQ, per germline (reference sequence). The CDR3 has 16 residues. DNA for the CDR3: TGTGCCAGCAGCTCTACTCACCAGGGGGGCGCCTATGGCTACACCTTC. Its translation is CASSSTHQGGAYGYTF.

This clonotype has more than one count but fewer than ten. The V gene is TRBV5-5, the J gene TRBJ1-6, with a tentative D call TRBD1 (6 bases). Trimming cost V 5 bases and J 6 bases, with 15 bases left between them. Germline V lookup: CDR1 SGHKS, CDR2 YYEKEE (reference sequence). This CDR3 has 15 residues. The CDR3 protein is CASRDQGTSNSPLHF. The CDR3 DNA follows: TGTGCCAGCAGGGATCAAGGGACAAGTAATTCACCCCTCCACTTT.

This clonotype has a count of ten or more. This chain uses TRBV20-1 with TRBJ1-6; D is unclear. V lost 2 bases and J lost 9, with 11 bases in between. The CDR3 length is 13 residues. Per the germline V gene, CDR1 is DFQATT and CDR2 is SNEGSKA (reference sequence). The CDR3 protein is CSARKGVSSPLHF. In DNA form, the CDR3 reads TGCAGTGCTAGAAAGGGTGTGAGTTCACCCCTCCACTTT.

This clonotype was observed at least ten times. V gene TRBV20-1 combines with J gene TRBJ2-5, with TRBD2 matching 8 bases. The germline V gene encodes CDR1 DFQATT and CDR2 SNEGSKA (reference sequence). The CDR3 is 16 amino acids. The V segment lost 2 bases and the J segment 4 bases; nucleotides outside the gene matches: 12. This chain's CDR3 is CSARSGAGDMLETQYF. The CDR3 DNA follows: TGCAGTGCTAGATCCGGAGCGGGGGACATGTTAGAGACCCAGTACTTC.

This clonotype came up many times. This chain joins TRBV7-9 and TRBJ2-3; D ambiguous. Per the germline V gene, CDR1 is SEHNR and CDR2 is FQNEAQ (reference sequence). V was pared by 4 bases and J by 1 base, with 12 bases between. The length of the CDR3 is 15 residues. In nucleotides, the CDR3 is TGTGCCAGCAGCTCGCGCCCGGCACGCACAGATACGCAGTATTTT. This sequence encodes CASSSRPARTDTQYF.

The CDR3 loop reads CASSYGTQGAVNQPQHF. CDR3 DNA: TGTGCCAGCAGCTACGGCACACAGGGGGCGGTTAATCAGCCCCAGCATTTT. V usage is TRBV4-2 and J usage is TRBJ1-5; 9 bases are a match to TRBD1. This CDR3 contains 17 residues. Germline values: CDR1 LGHNA, CDR2 YNFKEQ. V lost 5 bases and J lost 4; bases outside the gene matches: 12.

CDR3: CASKGFPSYEQYF. The CDR3 region has the DNA TGTGCCAGCAAAGGATTTCCCTCCTACGAGCAGTACTTC. This rearrangement joins TRBV6-5 to TRBJ2-7, with no clear D. The CDR3 contains 13 residues. Trimming removed 7 bases at V and 0 bases at J, with 10 bases between. Germline V gene data show CDR1 as MNHEY and CDR2 as SVGAGI.

The table lists this clonotype with many counts. V and J are TRBV7-2 and TRBJ2-7; possibly TRBD1 for D (6 bases). Trimming stripped 6 bases from V and 3 bases from J, with 9 bases between. Looked up from germline, CDR1 is SGHTA and CDR2 is FQGNSA. The length of the CDR3 is 12 residues. CDR3 residues: CASSTGNYEQYF. The DNA of the CDR3 is TGTGCCAGCAGTACAGGGAACTACGAGCAGTACTTC. Using reference TRBV7-2 and TRBJ2-7 for the parts outside the CDR3, the full variable domain is GAGVSQSPSNKVTEKGKDVELRCDPISGHTALYWYRQSLGQGLEFLIYFQGNSAPDKSGLPSDRFSAERTGGSVSTLTIQRTQQEDSAVYLCASSTGNYEQYFGPGTRLTVT.

This clonotype was recorded at least ten times. The chain joins TRBV20-1 to TRBJ2-3, with TRBD2 matching over 10 bases. V was pared by 1 base and J by 4 bases, with 2 bases of the junction left unmatched. There are 14 residues in the CDR3. Germline V gene lookup returns CDR1 DFQATT and CDR2 SNEGSKA (reference sequence). The CDR3 DNA is TGCAGTGCTAGAGTAGCGGGGGGAGCAGATACGCAGTATTTT. Translating gives CSARVAGGADTQYF.

This clonotype occurred a few times. The chain combines TRBV20-1 with TRBJ2-1, with D perhaps matching TRBD1 (6 bases). CDR1 is DFQATT and CDR2 is SNEGSKA in the germline V gene (reference sequence). V dropped 0 bases and J dropped 5 bases, with 20 bases sitting between them. The CDR3 has 17 residues. The CDR3 here is CSARDRGLGGPDNEQFF. The CDR3 bases are TGCAGTGCTAGAGATAGGGGCCTTGGGGGCCCCGACAATGAGCAGTTCTTC.